This T cell receptor (beta chain) was recovered during a study of T cells in Graves' hyperthyroidism and ophthalmopathy (dated by TCRdb to between 2017 and 2020). Describing the broader study: Peripheral blood was sampled at the time of initial diagnosis, prior to any treatment. To identify distinguishing TCR V-J signatures, a discovery cohort of some 99 patients was used, comprising roughly 45 with Graves' ophthalmopathy and approximately 57 with stable Graves' hyperthyroidism. Whether ophthalmopathy could be predicted prospectively was tested in an independent validation cohort made up of 18 to 20 hyperthyroidism patients plus 17 patients who later progressed to ophthalmopathy. The 90 to 100 discovery patients were randomly divided into training and test sets at a 7:3 ratio. Thyroid tissue and blood T-cell repertoires from about six Graves' hyperthyroidism patients were also compared in the study. After sampling, hyperthyroidism patients received methimazole starting at 30 mg daily, and ophthalmopathy patients received high-dose intravenous methylprednisolone. TCR Vbeta CDR3 sequencing of 120 to 150 peripheral blood samples (about 45 ophthalmopathy, about 80 hyperthyroidism and roughly 17 progressor patients) is reported in the paper. The full study reports these points: A model built on a 13 V-J signature distinguished ophthalmopathy from stable hyperthyroidism, reaching approximately 89% sensitivity and 81% to 83% specificity in cross-validation and 80%/75% in testing. During validation, the model predicted progression to ophthalmopathy a median of around six months ahead of onset, with 70.59% sensitivity and 72.22% specificity. Most expanded thyroid clonotypes (frequency above 0.001) were also found in blood, which suggests that blood repertoires may mirror thyroid immune responses. Sample size was not statistically predetermined, and investigators were not blinded to group allocation.

Trimming takes 3 bases off V and 4 bases off J; junction bases not matched to a gene: 9. Via the germline V gene (reference sequence), CDR1 is DFQATT and CDR2 SNEGSKA. There are 15 amino acids in the CDR3, from cysteine to phenylalanine inclusive. Just CDR3 DNA is preserved here, 45 bases in frame from base 1. A patient counted as having stable Graves' hyperthyroidism if no progression to ophthalmopathy occurred over 18 months of follow-up. Hyperthyroidism patients were aged 18 to 65 years and newly diagnosed, with disease duration of less than 2 months. Any patient with an uncontrolled infection, another autoimmune disease, pregnancy or lactation was excluded. Clinical symptoms, serum thyroxine and TRAb, thyroid ultrasound, and orbital computed tomography formed the basis for the diagnoses. PBMCs were isolated from about 9 ml of fresh peripheral blood by Ficoll-Paque density gradient centrifugation. Total RNA was extracted with Trizol reagent, and quality was checked on an Agilent 2100 Bioanalyzer.

This clonotype appeared a few times. Its antigen specificity is not known. Per-base quality was not reported, and no clone a single base away is much larger than it. Amplification of TCR beta CDR3 regions was carried out from RNA transcripts. The first round of RT-PCR for the TCR CDR3 was performed with the HTBI primer set and the Qiagen OneStep RT-PCR kit. Libraries were constructed in a second round of multiplex PCR, after which size selection and purification were carried out. The libraries were sequenced on an Illumina HiSeq2000 using paired-end 100 bp reads. The source study handled its data this way. Raw data were processed with SOAPnuke, discarding reads with adapters, uncalled bases, mean Phred below 15, or no exact constant-primer or identifier match. COPE v1.2.5 was used to merge the high-quality paired reads, and each unique nucleotide sequence was defined as a clonotype. MiTCR v1.1 was used to align clonotypes to the IMGT TRBV, TRBD and TRBJ reference segments. The analysis was restricted to V-J combinations with a frequency above 0.0001, which together covered just over 99% of the repertoires. A TCS score was defined as the ratio between F50 (clonal expansion) and ExV (chaos), using BLOSUM62-based TCRdist between CDR3 peptides within each V-J. Welch's t-statistics and random forest reduced some 510 V-J features to about 13, which were used in a naive Bayes classifier (R e1071). The public reads were quality trimmed at Q25 with fastp and then assembled into clones with MiXCR by TCRdb, keeping productive beta chains. When rows share a CDR3 protein, they turn into one entry using the most common DNA and genes. TCRdb assigned the V and J calls; the authors' analysis was not used. Within this sample are more than 300,000 distinct CDR3 sequences, with roughly 14% of them counted one time only. The top ten hold approximately 11% of the sample.

The clonotype comes from a woman between 55 and 75 years old with Graves' hyperthyroidism. Material for sequencing was blood. The chain links TRBV20-1 with TRBJ1-1; 9 junctional bases match TRBD1. CDR3 protein: CSARGTGTLGTEAFF. The bases read TGCAGTGCTAGGGGGACAGGGACATTGGGCACTGAAGCTTTCTTT.